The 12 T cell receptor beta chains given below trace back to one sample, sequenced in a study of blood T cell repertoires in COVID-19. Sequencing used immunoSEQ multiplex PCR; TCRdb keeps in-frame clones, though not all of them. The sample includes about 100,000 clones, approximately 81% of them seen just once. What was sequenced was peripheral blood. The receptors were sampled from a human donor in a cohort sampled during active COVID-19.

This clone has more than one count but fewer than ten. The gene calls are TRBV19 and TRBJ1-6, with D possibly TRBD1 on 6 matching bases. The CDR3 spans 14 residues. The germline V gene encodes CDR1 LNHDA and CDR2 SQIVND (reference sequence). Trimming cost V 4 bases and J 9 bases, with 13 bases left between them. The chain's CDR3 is CASSTQGRSSPLHF. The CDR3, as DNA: TGTGCCAGTAGTACACAGGGAAGGTCTTCACCCCTCCACTTT. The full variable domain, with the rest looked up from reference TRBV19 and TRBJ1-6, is DGGITQSPKYLFRKEGQNVTLSCEQNLNHDAMYWYRQDPGQGLRLIYYSQIVNDFQKGDIAEGYSVSREKKESFPLTVTSAQKNPTAFYLCASSTQGRSSPLHFGNGTRLTVT.

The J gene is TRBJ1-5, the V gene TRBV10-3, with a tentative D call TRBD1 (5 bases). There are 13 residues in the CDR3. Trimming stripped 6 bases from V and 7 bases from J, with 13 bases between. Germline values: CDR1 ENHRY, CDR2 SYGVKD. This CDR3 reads CAIRQDPGQPQHF. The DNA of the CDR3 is TGTGCCATCAGACAGGATCCAGGGCAGCCCCAGCATTTT.

CDR3 loop: CSVGVGLAGGYTF. The CDR3 region has the DNA TGCAGCGTTGGGGTAGGGCTAGCCGGAGGCTACACCTTC. V gene TRBV29-1 combines with J gene TRBJ1-2; D remains unclear. Trimming removed 4 bases at V and 8 bases at J, with 17 bases between. This CDR3 region has 13 residues. CDR1 and CDR2 (germline): SQVTM, ANQGSEA.

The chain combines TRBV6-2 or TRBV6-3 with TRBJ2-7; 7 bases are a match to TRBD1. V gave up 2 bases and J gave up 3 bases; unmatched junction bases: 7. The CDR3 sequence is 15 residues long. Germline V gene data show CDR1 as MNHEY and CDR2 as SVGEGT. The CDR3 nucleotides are TGTGCCAGCAGTTACCAGACAGGGAGAGACTACGAGCAGTACTTC. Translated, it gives CASSYQTGRDYEQYF.

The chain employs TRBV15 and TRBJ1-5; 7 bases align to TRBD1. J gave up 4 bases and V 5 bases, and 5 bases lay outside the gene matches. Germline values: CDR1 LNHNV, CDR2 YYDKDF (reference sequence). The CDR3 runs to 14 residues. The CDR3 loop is CATSSGTVNQPQHF. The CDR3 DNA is TGTGCCACCAGCTCCGGGACAGTTAATCAGCCCCAGCATTTT.

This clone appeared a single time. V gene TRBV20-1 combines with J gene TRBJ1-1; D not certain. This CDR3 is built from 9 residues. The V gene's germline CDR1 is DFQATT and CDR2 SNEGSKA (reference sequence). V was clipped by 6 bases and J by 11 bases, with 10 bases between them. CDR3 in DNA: TGCAGTGCCGACGGGTCGGCTTTCTTT. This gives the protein CSADGSAFF.

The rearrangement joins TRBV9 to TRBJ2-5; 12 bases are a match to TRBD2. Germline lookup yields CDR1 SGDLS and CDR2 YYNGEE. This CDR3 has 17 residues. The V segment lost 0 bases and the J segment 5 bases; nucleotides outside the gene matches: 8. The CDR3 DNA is TGTGCCAGCAGCGTAGGTGGGCTAGCGGGGGGGCTGGAGACCCAGTACTTC. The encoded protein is CASSVGGLAGGLETQYF.

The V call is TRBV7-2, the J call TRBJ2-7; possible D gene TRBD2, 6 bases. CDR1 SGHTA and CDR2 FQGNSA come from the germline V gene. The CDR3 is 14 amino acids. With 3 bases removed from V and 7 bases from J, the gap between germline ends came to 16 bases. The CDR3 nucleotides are TGTGCCAGCAGCTTTTATCGGGAGCGTCGGGAGCAGTACTTC. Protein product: CASSFYRERREQYF.

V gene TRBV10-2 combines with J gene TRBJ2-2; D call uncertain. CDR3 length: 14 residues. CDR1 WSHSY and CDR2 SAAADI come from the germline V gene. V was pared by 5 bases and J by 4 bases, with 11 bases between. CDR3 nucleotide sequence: TGCGCCAGCAGTCCATTAGTCCTCACCGGGGAGCTGTTTTTT. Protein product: CASSPLVLTGELFF.

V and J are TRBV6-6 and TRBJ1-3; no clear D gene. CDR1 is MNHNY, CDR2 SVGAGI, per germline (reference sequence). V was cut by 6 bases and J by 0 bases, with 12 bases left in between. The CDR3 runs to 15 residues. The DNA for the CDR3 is TGTGCCAGCAGCCACCGGGATCCCTCTGGAAACACCATATATTTT. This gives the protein CASSHRDPSGNTIYF.

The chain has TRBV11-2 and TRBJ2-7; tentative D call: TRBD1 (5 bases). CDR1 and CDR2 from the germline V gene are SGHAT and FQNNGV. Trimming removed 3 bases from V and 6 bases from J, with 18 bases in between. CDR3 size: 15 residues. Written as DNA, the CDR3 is TGTGCCAGCAGCTTTAGGGGCCGTGGGTTCGGCGAGCAGTACTTC. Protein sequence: CASSFRGRGFGEQYF.

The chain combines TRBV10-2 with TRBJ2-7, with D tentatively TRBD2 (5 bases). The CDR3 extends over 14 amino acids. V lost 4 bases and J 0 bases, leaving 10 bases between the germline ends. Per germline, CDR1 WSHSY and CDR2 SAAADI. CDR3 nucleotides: TGCGCCAGCAGTGTTAGCGACTCCTCCTACGAGCAGTACTTC. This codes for CASSVSDSSYEQYF.